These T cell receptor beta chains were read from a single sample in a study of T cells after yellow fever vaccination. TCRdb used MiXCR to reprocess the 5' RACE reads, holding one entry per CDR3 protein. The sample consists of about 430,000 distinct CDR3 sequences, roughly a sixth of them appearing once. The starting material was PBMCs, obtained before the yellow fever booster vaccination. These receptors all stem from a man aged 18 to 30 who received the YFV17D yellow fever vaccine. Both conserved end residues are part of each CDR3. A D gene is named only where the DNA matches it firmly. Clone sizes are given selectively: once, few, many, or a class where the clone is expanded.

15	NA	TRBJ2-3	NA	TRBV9	TGTGCCAGCAGCGTAGGAGCCAGACACACAGATACGCAGTATTTT	CASSVGARHTDTQYF
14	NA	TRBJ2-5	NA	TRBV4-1	TGCGCCAGCAGAAACCCTACTAGAGGGAATACCCAGTACTTC	CASRNPTRGNTQYF
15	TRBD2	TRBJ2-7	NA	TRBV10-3	TGTGCCATCAGTGAGACGGCTAGCGGGAGTTACGAGCAGTACTTC	CAISETASGSYEQYF
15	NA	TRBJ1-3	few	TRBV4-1	TGCGCCAGCAGCCAAGATATGGGGGACGGAAACACCATATATTTT	CASSQDMGDGNTIYF
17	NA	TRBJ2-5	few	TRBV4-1	TGCGCCAGCAGCCTCCAGCCTAGGGTTAGTGGGGAAGAGACCCAGTACTTC	CASSLQPRVSGEETQYF
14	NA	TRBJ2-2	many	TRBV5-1	TGCGCCAGCAGCTTGGGGGCGAACACCGGGGAGCTGTTTTTT	CASSLGANTGELFF
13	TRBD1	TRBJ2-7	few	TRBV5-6	TGTGCCAGCAGCTTGGTTACAGGGGGCGAGCAGTACTTC	CASSLVTGGEQYF
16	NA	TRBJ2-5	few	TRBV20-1	TGCAGTGCTAGCACCCTAAGGACAGATCTCCAAGAGACCCAGTACTTC	CSASTLRTDLQETQYF
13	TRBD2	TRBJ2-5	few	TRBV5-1	TGCGCCAGCAGCTTAGCGGGGGACGTGACCCAGTACTTC	CASSLAGDVTQYF
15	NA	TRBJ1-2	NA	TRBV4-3	TGCGCCAGCAGCCAAGATTGGGGTTCGGGCTATGGCTACACCTTC	CASSQDWGSGYGYTF
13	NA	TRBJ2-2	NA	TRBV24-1	TGTGCCATCGGTGGGGGAAGCACCGGGGAGCTGTTTTTT	CAIGGGSTGELFF
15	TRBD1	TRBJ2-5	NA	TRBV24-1	TGTGCCACCAGTGACCAGGGACAGGGGATAGAGACCCAGTACTTC	CATSDQGQGIETQYF
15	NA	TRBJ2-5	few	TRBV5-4	TGTGCCAGCAGCCAGAGATTGGCCCAGGGAGAGACCCAGTACTTC	CASSQRLAQGETQYF
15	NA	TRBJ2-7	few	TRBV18	TGTGCCAGCTCACTATACTCCCGGGGACATAACGAGCAGTACTTC	CASSLYSRGHNEQYF
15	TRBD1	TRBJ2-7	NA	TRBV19	TGTGCCAGTAGTGCCGGGCAGGGGGATTCCTACGAGCAGTACTTC	CASSAGQGDSYEQYF
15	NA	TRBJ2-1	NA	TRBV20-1	TGCAGTGTCACTGGGCCGGGACACTTCTACAATGAGCAGTTCTTC	CSVTGPGHFYNEQFF
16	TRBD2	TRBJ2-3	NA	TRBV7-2	TGTGCCAGCAGCTTAGCGCGGACTAGGGGCACAGATACGCAGTATTTT	CASSLARTRGTDTQYF
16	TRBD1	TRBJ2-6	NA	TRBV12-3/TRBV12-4	TGTGCCAGCAGTTTCCCAACAGGGGACGGGGCCAACGTCCTGACTTTC	CASSFPTGDGANVLTF
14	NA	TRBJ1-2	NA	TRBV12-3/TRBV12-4	TGTGCCAGCAGTTTGTACAGCAAGGCAGGAGGCTACACCTTC	CASSLYSKAGGYTF
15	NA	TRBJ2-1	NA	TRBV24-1	TGTGCCACCAGTGATTGGGCGGGCTCCTACAATGAGCAGTTCTTC	CATSDWAGSYNEQFF
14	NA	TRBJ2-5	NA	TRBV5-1	TGCGCCAGCAGCTCCACCAGGGACCAAGAGACCCAGTACTTC	CASSSTRDQETQYF
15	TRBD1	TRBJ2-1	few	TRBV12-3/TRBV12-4	TGTGCCAGCAGTTTTCAGGGGGCTTCCTACAATGAGCAGTTCTTC	CASSFQGASYNEQFF
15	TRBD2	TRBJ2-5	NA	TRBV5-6	TGTGCCAGCAGCATGACTAGCGGGGTCCAAGAGACCCAGTACTTC	CASSMTSGVQETQYF
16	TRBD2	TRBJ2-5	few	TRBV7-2	TGTGCCAGCAGCTCAAGAACTAGCGGGGGTTATGAGACCCAGTACTTC	CASSSRTSGGYETQYF
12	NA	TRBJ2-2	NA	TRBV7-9	TGTGCCAGCAGCTCCATTACCGGGGAGCTGTTTTTT	CASSSITGELFF
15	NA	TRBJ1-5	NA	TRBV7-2	TGTGCCAGCAGCTTATGGGACGGAGGGGATCAGCCCCAGCATTTT	CASSLWDGGDQPQHF
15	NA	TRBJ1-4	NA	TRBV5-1	TGCGCCAGCAGCTTGGTGTCTGCAACTAATGAAAAACTGTTTTTT	CASSLVSATNEKLFF
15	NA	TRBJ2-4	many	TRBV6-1	TGTGCCAGCAGTGATTTTGGGTCAGCCAAAAACATTCAGTACTTC	CASSDFGSAKNIQYF
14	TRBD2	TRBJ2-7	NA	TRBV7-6	TGTGCCAGCAGCTTCGGACTAGCATCCTACGAGCAGTACTTC	CASSFGLASYEQYF
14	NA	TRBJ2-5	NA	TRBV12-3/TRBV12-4	TGTGCCAGCAGTTTACGGACGCAGCAAGAGACCCAGTACTTC	CASSLRTQQETQYF
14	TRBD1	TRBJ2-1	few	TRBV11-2	TGTGCCAGCAGCCCTCAGGGACAGGGGAATGAGCAGTTCTTC	CASSPQGQGNEQFF
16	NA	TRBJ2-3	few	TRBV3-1	TGTGCCAGCAGCCAAGATTGTCCGGGGCACACAGATACGCAGTATTTT	CASSQDCPGHTDTQYF
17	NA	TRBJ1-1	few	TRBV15	TGTGCCACCAGGTCCACCCGGACAGACCAACCGAACACTGAAGCTTTCTTT	CATRSTRTDQPNTEAFF
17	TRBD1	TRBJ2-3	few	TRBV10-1	TGCGCCAGCAGTGAACCTGGGACAGGAGATAGCACAGATACGCAGTATTTT	CASSEPGTGDSTDTQYF
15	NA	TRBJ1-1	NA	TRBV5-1	TGCGCCAGCAGCTTGGTGGGGGTAAGGAACACTGAAGCTTTCTTT	CASSLVGVRNTEAFF
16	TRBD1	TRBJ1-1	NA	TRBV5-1	TGCGCCAGCACCGGGGGGAGGGGGCGCTTGGACACTGAAGCTTTCTTT	CASTGGRGRLDTEAFF
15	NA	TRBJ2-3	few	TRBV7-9	TGTGCCAGCAGCTTAGAAGGGGGTTTTCCAGATACGCAGTATTTT	CASSLEGGFPDTQYF
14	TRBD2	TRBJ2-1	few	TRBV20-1	TGCAGTGCTAGGGCGGGGGGCCTCTACAATGAGCAGTTCTTC	CSARAGGLYNEQFF
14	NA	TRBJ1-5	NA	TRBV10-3	TGTGCCATCAGTGAGTCGGGGAGCAATCAGCCCCAGCCTTTT	CAISESGSNQPQPF
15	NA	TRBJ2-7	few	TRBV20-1	TGCAGTGCTGCTAGAGCCGGGGCGCTCACCTACGAGCAGTACTTC	CSAARAGALTYEQYF
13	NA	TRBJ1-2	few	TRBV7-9	TGTGCCAGCAGCAGCCCAGGGGCTTCGGGCTACACCTTC	CASSSPGASGYTF
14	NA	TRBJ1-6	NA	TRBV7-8	TGTGCCAGCAGCACCGTACTGGGGAATTCACCCCTCCACTTT	CASSTVLGNSPLHF
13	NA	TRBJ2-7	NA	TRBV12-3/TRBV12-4	TGTGCCAGCAGTTTATTGAGCTCCTACGAGCAGTACTTC	CASSLLSSYEQYF
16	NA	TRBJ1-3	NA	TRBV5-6	TGTGCCAGCAGCTTGTGGGGGCGACGAGGTGGAAACACCATATATTTT	CASSLWGRRGGNTIYF
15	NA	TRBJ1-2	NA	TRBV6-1	TGTGCCAGCAGTGGAGGGCCACAGGGATCCTATGGCTACACCTTC	CASSGGPQGSYGYTF
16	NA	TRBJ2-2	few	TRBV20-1	TGCAGTGCTAGAGATAGGAAGACAGCTAACACCGGGGAGCTGTTTTTT	CSARDRKTANTGELFF
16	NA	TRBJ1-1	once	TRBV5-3	TGTGCCAGAAGCTTGGGAGGGCGCAGTAGGGACACTGAAGCTTTCTTT	CARSLGGRSRDTEAFF
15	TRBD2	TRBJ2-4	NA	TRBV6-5	TGTGCCAGCAGTGGGAACGTGGGACTAGCGAACATTCAGTACTTC	CASSGNVGLANIQYF
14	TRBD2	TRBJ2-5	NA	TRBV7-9	TGTGCCAGCAGCTTCCAGCGGGGGAAGGAGACCCAGTACTTC	CASSFQRGKETQYF
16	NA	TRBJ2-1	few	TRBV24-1	TGTGCCACCAGTCAAACCGGAGACTACCCCTACAATGAGCAGTTCTTC	CATSQTGDYPYNEQFF
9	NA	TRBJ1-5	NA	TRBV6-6	TGTGCTGAGGGTCAGCCCCAGCATTTT	CAEGQPQHF
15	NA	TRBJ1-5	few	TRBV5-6	TGTGCCAGCAGCTTGATGTCGCGTTTCAATCAGCCCCAGCATTTT	CASSLMSRFNQPQHF
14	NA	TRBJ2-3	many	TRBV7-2	TGTGCCAGCAGCGCCCGGACCATTCCAGATACGCAGTATTTT	CASSARTIPDTQYF
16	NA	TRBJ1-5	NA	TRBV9	TGTGCCAGCAGCGGCCCAAGGTTGGGGATCAATCAGCCCCAGCATTTT	CASSGPRLGINQPQHF